The clone carrying this TCR beta chain is deemed medium-sized. These data originate in a study of blood T cell repertoires in COVID-19. As for the study in general: Nucleic acid was either cDNA or gDNA, and it came from T cells, B-cell-depleted T cells, or PBMCs.

The table came from immunoSEQ multiplex PCR; TCRdb's copy has only in-frame clones and leaves some out. The repertoire holds tens of thousands of clones, with around 83% as singletons. Germline CDR1 and CDR2: SGDLS and YYNGEE. This CDR3 is 15 amino acids long. V lost 4 bases, J lost 1 base, and 7 bases stayed unmatched. The genes are TRBV9 and TRBJ1-2; 7 positions match TRBD1. The TCR was taken from a man between 60 and 75 years old with acute or convalescent COVID-19. The sequencing sample was made of peripheral blood. CDR3 region: CASSRGQTHNYGYTF. In nucleotides, the CDR3 is TGTGCCAGCAGCAGGGGGCAAACTCATAACTATGGCTACACCTTC.